This TCR beta chain was sequenced for a study of cytomegalovirus exposure and HLA in healthy donors. Study-level information: In an early release, HLA-typed donors contributed 75 million to 85 million unique TCR sequences. General observations from the study: In a later analysis, CMV-associated beta chains were mostly HLA-associated, it appeared. In the analysis, some V segments, TRBV6-2 and TRBV6-3 included, were excluded as indistinguishable.

The PCR made use of 60 Vbeta and 13 Jbeta primers. Measured with immunoSEQ multiplex PCR; TCRdb has only the in-frame clones, and not every one. The repertoire includes 40,000 to 55,000 clones, approximately 78% of them detected once, and around 3.5% sits in the top ten. Trimming left V 2 bases short and J 6 bases short, with 21 bases between. CDR1 is SGHRS and CDR2 is YFSETQ in the germline V gene. There are 16 residues in the CDR3. Notes on this clone: Its antigen is not identified.

The material sequenced was PBMCs. This sequence originates from a woman aged 25 to 39 in good health and CMV-seronegative. The chain links TRBV5-1 to TRBJ2-7; a possible D gene is TRBD1 (6 bases). The CDR3 here is CASSLSPARGEGEQYF. CDR3 DNA: TGCGCCAGCAGCTTATCCCCGGCCAGGGGAGAAGGCGAGCAGTACTTC.